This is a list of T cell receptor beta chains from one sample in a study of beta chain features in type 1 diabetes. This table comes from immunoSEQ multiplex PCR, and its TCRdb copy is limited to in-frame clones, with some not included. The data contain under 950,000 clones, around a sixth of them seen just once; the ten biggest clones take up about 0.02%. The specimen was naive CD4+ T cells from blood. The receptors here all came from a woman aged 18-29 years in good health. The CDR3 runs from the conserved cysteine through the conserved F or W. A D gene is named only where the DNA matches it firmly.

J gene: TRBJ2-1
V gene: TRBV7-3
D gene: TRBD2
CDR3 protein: CASSSSGSNEQFF

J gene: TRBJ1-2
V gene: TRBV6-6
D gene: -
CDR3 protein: CASSTGFGYTF

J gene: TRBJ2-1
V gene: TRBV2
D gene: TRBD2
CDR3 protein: CASRRLGLAGGPTYNEQFF

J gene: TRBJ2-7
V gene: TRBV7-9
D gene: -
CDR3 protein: CASSLASRYEQYF

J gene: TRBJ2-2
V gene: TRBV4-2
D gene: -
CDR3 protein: CASSQDRNRAFTGELFF

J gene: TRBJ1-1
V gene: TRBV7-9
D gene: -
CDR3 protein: CASSLTDHRAFF

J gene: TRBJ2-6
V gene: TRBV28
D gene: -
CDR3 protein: CASSVGGGSGANVLTF

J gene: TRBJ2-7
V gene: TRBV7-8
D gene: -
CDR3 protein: CASSSYRSEQYF

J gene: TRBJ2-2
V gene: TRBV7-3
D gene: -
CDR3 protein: CASSLGYGIRGELFF

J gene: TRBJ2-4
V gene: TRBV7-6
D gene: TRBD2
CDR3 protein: CASSPGLTENIQYF

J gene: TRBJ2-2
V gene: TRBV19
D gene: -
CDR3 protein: CATSPGTGELFF

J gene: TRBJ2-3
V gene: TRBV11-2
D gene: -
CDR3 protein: CASSLGQGGTDTQYF

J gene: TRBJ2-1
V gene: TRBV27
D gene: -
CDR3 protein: CASSLGPSSYNEQFF

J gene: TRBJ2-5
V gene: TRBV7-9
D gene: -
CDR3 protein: CASSQRFGVDTQYF

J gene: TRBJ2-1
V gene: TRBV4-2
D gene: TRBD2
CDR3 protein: CASSRTSGSLSPTYNEQFF

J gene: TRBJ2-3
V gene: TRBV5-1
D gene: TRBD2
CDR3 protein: CASSSPGAGGRTDTQYF

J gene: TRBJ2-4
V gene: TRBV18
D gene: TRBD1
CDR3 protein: CASSRTDRVDIQYF

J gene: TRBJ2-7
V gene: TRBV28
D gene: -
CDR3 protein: CASSSSGTPSYEQYF

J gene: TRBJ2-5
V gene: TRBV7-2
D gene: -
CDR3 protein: CASSLVHGETQYF

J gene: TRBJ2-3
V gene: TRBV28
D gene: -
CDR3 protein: CASSRNIVGTDTQYF